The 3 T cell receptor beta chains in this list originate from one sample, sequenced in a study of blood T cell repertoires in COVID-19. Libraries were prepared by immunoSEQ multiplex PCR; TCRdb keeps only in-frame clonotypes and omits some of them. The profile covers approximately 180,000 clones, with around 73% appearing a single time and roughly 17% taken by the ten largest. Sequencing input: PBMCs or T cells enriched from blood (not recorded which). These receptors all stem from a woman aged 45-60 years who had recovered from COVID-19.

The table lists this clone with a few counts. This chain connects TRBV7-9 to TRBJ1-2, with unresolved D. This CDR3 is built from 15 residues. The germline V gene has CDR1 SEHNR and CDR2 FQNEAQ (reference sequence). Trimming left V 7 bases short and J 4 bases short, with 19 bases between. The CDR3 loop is CASTPSQVEGYGYTF. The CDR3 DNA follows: TGTGCCAGCACCCCTTCACAAGTGGAGGGCTATGGCTACACCTTC.

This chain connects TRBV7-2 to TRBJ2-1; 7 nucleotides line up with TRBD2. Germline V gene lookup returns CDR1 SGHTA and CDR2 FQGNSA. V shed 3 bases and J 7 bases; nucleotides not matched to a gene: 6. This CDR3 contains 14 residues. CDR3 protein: CASSFRLASNEQFF. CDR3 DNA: TGTGCCAGCAGCTTTAGACTAGCTAGTAATGAGCAGTTCTTC.

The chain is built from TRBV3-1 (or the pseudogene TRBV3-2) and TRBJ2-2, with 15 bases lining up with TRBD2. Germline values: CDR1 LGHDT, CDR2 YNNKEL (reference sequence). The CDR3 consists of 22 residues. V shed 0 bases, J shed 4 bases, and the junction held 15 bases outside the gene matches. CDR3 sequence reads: CASSQDPFGTSGRISPTGELFF. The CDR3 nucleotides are TGTGCCAGCAGCCAAGACCCCTTCGGGACTAGCGGGAGGATCTCTCCCACCGGGGAGCTGTTTTTT.